This TCR beta chain was found in a study of blood T cell repertoires in COVID-19. Study overall: Recovered Cohort 3 donors showed two negative PCRs, clearance, or symptom resolution.

This CDR3 contains 13 residues. V dropped 6 bases and J dropped 9 bases, with 12 bases sitting between them. CDR1 and CDR2 (germline): MNHEY, SMNVEV (reference sequence). Donors were grouped by their self-reported clinical history. Original handling: Amplifying reference gene primers gave estimates of nucleated cell counts. The assay was immunoSEQ multiplex PCR, and TCRdb's table has in-frame clones only and misses some. V and J calls and clone size are those listed in that table; D and trimming were worked out from the DNA. Counted here are 350,000 to 400,000 clones, around 87% occurring once; the ten biggest clones make up roughly 1.9%.

Material: PBMCs or T cells enriched from blood (not recorded which). J is TRBJ1-6 and V is TRBV27; D gene uncertain. The clonotype comes from a man aged 40-55 years in a cohort exposed to, infected with or recovered from COVID-19 (not recorded which). CDR3 loop: CASSAERRSPLHF. The CDR3 nucleotides are TGTGCCAGCAGCGCGGAAAGGCGTTCACCCCTCCACTTT.